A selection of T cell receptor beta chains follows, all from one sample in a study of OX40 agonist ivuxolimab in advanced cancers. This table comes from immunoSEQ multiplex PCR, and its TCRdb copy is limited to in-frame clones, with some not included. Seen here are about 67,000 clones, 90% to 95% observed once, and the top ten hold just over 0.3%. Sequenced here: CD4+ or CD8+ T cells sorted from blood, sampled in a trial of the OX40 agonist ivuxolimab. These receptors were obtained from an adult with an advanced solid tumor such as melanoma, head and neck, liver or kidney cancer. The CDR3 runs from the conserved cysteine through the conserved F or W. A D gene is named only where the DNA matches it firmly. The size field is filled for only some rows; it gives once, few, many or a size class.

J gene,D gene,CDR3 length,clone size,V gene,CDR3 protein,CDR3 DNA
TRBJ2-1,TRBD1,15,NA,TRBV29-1,CSVEVQGAGYNEQFF,TGCAGCGTCGAAGTCCAGGGGGCGGGTTACAATGAGCAGTTCTTC
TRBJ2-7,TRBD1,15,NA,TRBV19,CASSILGQGANEQYF,TGTGCCAGTAGTATCCTCGGACAGGGGGCCAACGAGCAGTACTTC
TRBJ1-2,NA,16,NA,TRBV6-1,CASSGPIWASAGGYTF,TGTGCCAGCAGTGGCCCCATCTGGGCCTCAGCGGGAGGCTACACCTTC
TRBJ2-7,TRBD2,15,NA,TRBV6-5,CASTKRTSGSVEQYF,TGTGCCAGCACGAAAAGGACTAGCGGGAGTGTCGAGCAGTACTTC
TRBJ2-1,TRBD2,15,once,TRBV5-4,CASSFWTSGRIEQFF,TGTGCCAGCAGCTTCTGGACTAGCGGGAGGATTGAGCAGTTCTTC
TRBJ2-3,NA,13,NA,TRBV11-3,CASSLTPMGSQYF,TGTGCCAGCAGCTTAACCCCAATGGGTTCGCAGTATTTT
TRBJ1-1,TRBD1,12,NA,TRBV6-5,CATNRGSAEAFF,TGTGCCACCAACAGGGGGAGCGCTGAAGCTTTCTTT
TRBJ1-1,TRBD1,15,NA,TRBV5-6,CASSSPDRGNTEAFF,TGTGCCAGCAGCTCCCCGGACAGGGGGAACACTGAAGCTTTCTTT
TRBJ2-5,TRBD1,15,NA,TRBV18,CASSPETGGSGTQYF,TGTGCCAGCTCACCCGAAACAGGGGGAAGTGGGACCCAGTACTTC
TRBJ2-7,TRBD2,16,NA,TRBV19,CASSIDRLAGLDEQYF,TGTGCCAGTAGTATAGACAGACTAGCGGGTCTGGATGAGCAGTACTTC
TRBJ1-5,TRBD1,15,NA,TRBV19,CASSRTQGINQPQHF,TGTGCCAGTAGTCGCACACAGGGGATCAATCAGCCCCAGCATTTT
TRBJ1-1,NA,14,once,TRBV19,CASRGLGRNTEAFF,TGTGCCAGTAGGGGCCTAGGCAGGAACACTGAAGCTTTCTTT
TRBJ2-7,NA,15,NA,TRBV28,CASSPVGSGTYEQYF,TGTGCCAGCAGTCCCGTAGGTAGCGGAACCTACGAGCAGTACTTC
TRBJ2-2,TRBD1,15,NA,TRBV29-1,CSVADRGSYTGELFF,TGCAGCGTTGCGGACAGGGGGAGTTACACCGGGGAGCTGTTTTTT
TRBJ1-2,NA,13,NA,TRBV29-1,CSRRTRTVHGYTF,TGCAGCAGGCGGACACGGACGGTTCATGGCTACACCTTC
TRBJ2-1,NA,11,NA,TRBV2,CASTQYNEQFF,TGTGCCAGCACGCAATACAATGAGCAGTTCTTC
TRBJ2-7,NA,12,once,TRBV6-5,CASSVGQYEQYF,TGTGCCAGCAGTGTCGGCCAGTACGAGCAGTACTTC
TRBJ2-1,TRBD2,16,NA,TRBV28,CASRRGLAGEGVEQFF,TGTGCCAGCAGGAGGGGACTAGCGGGAGAAGGTGTCGAGCAGTTCTTC
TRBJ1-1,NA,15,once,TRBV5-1,CASSTSPGQNTEAFF,TGCGCCAGCAGCACATCCCCGGGACAGAACACTGAAGCTTTCTTT
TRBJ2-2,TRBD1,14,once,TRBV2,CASRQTGSVGELFF,TGTGCCAGCAGGCAGACAGGGTCGGTCGGGGAGCTGTTTTTT
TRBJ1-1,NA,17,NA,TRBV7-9,CASSLGVGGSVDTEAFF,TGTGCCAGCAGCTTAGGGGTAGGGGGGTCAGTCGACACTGAAGCTTTCTTT
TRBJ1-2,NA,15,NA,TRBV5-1,CASSLVAGEARGYTF,TGCGCCAGCAGCTTGGTCGCGGGGGAGGCTCGTGGCTACACCTTC
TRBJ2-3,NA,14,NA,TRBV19,CASSLGLVTDTQYF,TGTGCCAGTAGTTTAGGGCTAGTAACAGATACGCAGTATTTT
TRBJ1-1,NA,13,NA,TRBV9,CASRRVEATEAFF,TGTGCCAGCCGGCGAGTGGAGGCCACTGAAGCTTTCTTT
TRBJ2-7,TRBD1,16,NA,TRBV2,CASSEIGDRGIYEQYF,TGTGCCAGCAGTGAAATAGGCGACAGGGGGATCTACGAGCAGTACTTC
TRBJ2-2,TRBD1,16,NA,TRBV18,CASSPGQGLNTGELFF,TGTGCCAGCTCACCCGGACAGGGCTTGAACACCGGGGAGCTGTTTTTT
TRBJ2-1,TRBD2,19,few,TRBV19,CASSIVAGGPGWTYNEQFF,TGTGCCAGTAGTATAGTAGCGGGAGGGCCGGGATGGACCTACAATGAGCAGTTCTTC
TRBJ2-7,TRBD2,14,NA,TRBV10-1,CASSDPSGSYEQYF,TGCGCCAGCAGTGACCCTAGCGGGAGTTACGAGCAGTACTTC
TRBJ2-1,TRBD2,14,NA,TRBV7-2,CASSLTSGSNEQFF,TGTGCCAGCAGCTTAACTAGCGGTTCCAATGAGCAGTTCTTC
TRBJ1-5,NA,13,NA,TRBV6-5,CASSRGQTQPQHF,TGTGCCAGCAGCCGCGGACAAACTCAGCCCCAGCATTTT
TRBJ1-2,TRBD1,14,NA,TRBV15,CATSRGQGRYGYTF,TGTGCCACCAGCAGGGGACAGGGCCGTTATGGCTACACCTTC
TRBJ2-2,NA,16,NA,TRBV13,CASSRPDSKNTGELFF,TGTGCCAGCAGCCGACCCGATAGCAAGAACACCGGGGAGCTGTTTTTT
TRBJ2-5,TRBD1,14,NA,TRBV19,CASSRDRGRETQYF,TGTGCCAGTAGTCGGGACAGGGGGCGAGAGACCCAGTACTTC
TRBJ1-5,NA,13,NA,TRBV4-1,CASSRHQNQPQHF,TGCGCCAGCAGCCGGCACCAGAATCAGCCCCAGCATTTT